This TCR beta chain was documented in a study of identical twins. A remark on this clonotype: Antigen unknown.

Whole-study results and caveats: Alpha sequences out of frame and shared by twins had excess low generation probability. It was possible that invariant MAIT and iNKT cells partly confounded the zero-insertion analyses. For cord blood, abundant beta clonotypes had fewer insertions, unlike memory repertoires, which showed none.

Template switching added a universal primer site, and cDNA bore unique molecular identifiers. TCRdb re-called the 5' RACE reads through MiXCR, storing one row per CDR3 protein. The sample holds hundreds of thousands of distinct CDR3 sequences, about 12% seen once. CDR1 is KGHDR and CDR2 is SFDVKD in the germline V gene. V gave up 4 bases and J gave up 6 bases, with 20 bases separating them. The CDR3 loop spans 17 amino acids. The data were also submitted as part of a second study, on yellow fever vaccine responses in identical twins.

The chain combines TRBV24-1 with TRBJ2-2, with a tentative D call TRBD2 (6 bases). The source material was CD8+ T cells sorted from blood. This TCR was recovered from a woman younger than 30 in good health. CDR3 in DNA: TGTGCCACCAGTGACCCTCAGGCGGGGCGGTTACCCGGGGAGCTGTTTTTT. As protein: CATSDPQAGRLPGELFF.